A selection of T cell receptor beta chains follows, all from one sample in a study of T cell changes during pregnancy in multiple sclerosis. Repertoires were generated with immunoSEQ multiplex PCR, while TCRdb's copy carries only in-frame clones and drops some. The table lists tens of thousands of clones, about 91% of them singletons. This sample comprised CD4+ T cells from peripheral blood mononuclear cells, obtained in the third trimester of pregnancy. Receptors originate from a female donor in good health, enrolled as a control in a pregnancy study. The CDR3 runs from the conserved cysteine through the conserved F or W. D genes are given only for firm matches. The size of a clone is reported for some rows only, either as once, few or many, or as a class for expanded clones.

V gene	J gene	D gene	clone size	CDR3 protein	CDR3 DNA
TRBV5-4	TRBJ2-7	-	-	CASSLFQGTYEQYF	TGTGCCAGCAGCTTGTTTCAGGGCACCTACGAGCAGTACTTC
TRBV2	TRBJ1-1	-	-	CASTQGATTNTEAFF	TGTGCCAGCACCCAAGGGGCCACAACGAACACTGAAGCTTTCTTT
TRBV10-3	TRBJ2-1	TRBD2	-	CAISELVGGDNEQFF	TGTGCCATCAGTGAGTTGGTCGGGGGGGACAATGAGCAGTTCTTC
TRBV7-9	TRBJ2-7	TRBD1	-	CASSSRTGPDEQYF	TGTGCCAGCAGTTCCCGGACAGGCCCTGACGAGCAGTACTTC
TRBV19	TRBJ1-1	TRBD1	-	CASSTNRGTANTEAFF	TGTGCCAGTAGTACCAACCGTGGGACAGCGAACACTGAAGCTTTCTTT
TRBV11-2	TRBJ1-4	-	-	CASSRRGDEKLFF	TGTGCCAGCAGCCGGAGGGGAGATGAAAAACTGTTTTTT
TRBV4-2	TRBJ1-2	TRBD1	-	CASSQLDRDYGYTF	TGTGCCAGCAGCCAACTCGACAGGGACTATGGCTACACCTTC
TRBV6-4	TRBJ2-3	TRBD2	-	CASRDLAGDTDTQYF	TGTGCCAGCAGAGATCTAGCGGGGGACACAGATACGCAGTATTTT
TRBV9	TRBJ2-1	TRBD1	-	CASSANGTGRYNEQFF	TGTGCCAGCAGCGCGAACGGGACAGGAAGGTACAATGAGCAGTTCTTC
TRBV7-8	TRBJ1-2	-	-	CASSLEGGDGYTF	TGTGCCAGCAGCTTAGAAGGGGGGGATGGCTACACCTTC
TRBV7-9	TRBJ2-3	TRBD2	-	CATHNILAGITTDTQYF	TGTGCCACACATAACATATTAGCGGGGATAACAACAGATACGCAGTATTTT
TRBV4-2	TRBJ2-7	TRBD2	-	CASSQVAGGPYEQYF	TGTGCCAGCAGCCAAGTTGCGGGGGGACCCTACGAGCAGTACTTC
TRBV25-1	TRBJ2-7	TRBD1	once	CASSATQGSYEQYF	TGTGCCAGCAGTGCTACACAGGGGTCCTACGAGCAGTACTTC
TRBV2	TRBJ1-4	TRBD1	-	CASSDGDSYNEKLFF	TGTGCCAGCAGTGACGGGGACAGCTACAATGAAAAACTGTTTTTT
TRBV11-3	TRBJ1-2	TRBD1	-	CASSTTPGQSYGYTF	TGTGCCAGCAGCACAACTCCGGGACAGAGCTATGGCTACACCTTC
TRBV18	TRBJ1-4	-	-	CASSPTTGEKLFF	TGTGCCAGCTCACCGACGACTGGTGAAAAACTGTTTTTT
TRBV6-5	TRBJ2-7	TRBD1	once	CASRLATGGYEQYF	TGTGCCAGCAGGCTTGCGACAGGGGGCTACGAGCAGTACTTC
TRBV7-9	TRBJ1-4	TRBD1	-	CARIQGSRATNEKLFF	TGTGCCAGGATACAGGGGAGCAGGGCAACTAATGAAAAACTGTTTTTT
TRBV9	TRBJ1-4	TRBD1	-	CASSKGGSNEKLFF	TGTGCCAGCAGCAAAGGGGGCTCTAATGAAAAACTGTTTTTT
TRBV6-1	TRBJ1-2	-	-	CASSAAVLGYGYTF	TGTGCCAGCAGTGCCGCAGTCCTAGGCTATGGCTACACCTTC
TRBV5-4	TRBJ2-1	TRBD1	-	CASRFGQGEHNEQFF	TGTGCCAGCAGATTTGGACAGGGGGAGCACAATGAGCAGTTCTTC
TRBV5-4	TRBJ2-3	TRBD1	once	CASSRGQGNTDTQYF	TGTGCCAGCAGCCGGGGACAGGGGAACACAGATACGCAGTATTTT
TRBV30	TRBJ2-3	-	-	CAWSVLLDYLSTDTQYF	TGTGCCTGGAGTGTACTTCTGGACTACCTCAGCACAGATACGCAGTATTTT
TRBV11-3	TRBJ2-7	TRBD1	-	CASSLDRGYEQYF	TGTGCCAGCAGCTTAGACAGGGGGTACGAGCAGTACTTC
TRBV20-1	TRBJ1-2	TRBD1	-	CSGQGADGYTF	TGCAGTGGGCAGGGGGCGGATGGCTACACCTTC
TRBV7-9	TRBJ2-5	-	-	CASSLPGWGTQYF	TGTGCCAGCAGCTTACCAGGGTGGGGGACCCAGTACTTC
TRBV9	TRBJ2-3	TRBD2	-	CASSVSSGDTDTQYF	TGTGCCAGCAGCGTCTCTAGCGGGGACACAGATACGCAGTATTTT
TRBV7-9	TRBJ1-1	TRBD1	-	CASSLVSGQGNTEAFF	TGTGCCAGCAGCTTAGTGTCGGGACAGGGAAACACTGAAGCTTTCTTT
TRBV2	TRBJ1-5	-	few	CASIRGSNQPQHF	TGTGCCAGCATACGCGGTAGCAATCAGCCCCAGCATTTT
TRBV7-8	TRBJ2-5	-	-	CASSPDPWETQYF	TGTGCCAGCAGCCCAGATCCTTGGGAGACCCAGTACTTC
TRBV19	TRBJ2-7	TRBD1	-	CASSSQTGTEQYF	TGTGCCAGTAGTTCCCAGACAGGGACCGAGCAGTACTTC
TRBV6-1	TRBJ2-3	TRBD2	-	CASSVWTSSTDTQYF	TGTGCCAGCAGTGTTTGGACTAGTAGCACAGATACGCAGTATTTT
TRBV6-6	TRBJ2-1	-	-	CASSYSYRENEQFF	TGTGCCAGCAGTTACTCCTACAGGGAGAATGAGCAGTTCTTC
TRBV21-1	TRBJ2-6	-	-	CASSHSSSGANVLTF	TGTGCCAGCAGCCATTCTAGCTCTGGGGCCAACGTCCTGACTTTC
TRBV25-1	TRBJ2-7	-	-	CASSDGGSYEQYF	TGTGCCAGCAGTGATGGAGGGTCCTACGAGCAGTACTTC
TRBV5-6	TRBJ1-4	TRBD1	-	CASSSGTAREKLFF	TGTGCCAGCAGCTCCGGGACAGCTAGAGAAAAACTGTTTTTT
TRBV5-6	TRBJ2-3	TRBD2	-	CASSPGTSGGLSTDTQYF	TGTGCCAGCAGCCCCGGGACTAGCGGGGGGCTTAGCACAGATACGCAGTATTTT
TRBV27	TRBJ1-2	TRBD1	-	CASSSLTTGGKGYTF	TGTGCCAGCAGTTCCCTAACGACAGGGGGCAAGGGCTACACCTTC
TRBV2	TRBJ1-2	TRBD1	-	CASQNFIVDRVIGYTF	TGTGCCAGCCAGAATTTTATAGTGGACAGGGTTATTGGCTACACCTTC
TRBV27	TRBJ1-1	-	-	CASSWEMNTEAFF	TGTGCCAGCAGTTGGGAGATGAACACTGAAGCTTTCTTT
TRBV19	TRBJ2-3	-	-	CASRRTVSSTDTQYF	TGTGCCAGTAGGCGGACAGTTTCTAGCACAGATACGCAGTATTTT
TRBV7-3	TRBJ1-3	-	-	CASSLSTGNTIYF	TGTGCCAGCAGCCTGTCAACAGGAAACACCATATATTTT
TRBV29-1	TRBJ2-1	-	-	CSIIPGNEQFF	TGCAGCATCATCCCCGGCAATGAGCAGTTCTTC
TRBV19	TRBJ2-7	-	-	CASSPTGRTEQYF	TGTGCCAGTAGTCCTACAGGGAGAACCGAGCAGTACTTC
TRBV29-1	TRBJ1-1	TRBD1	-	CSGLRQGYVSEAFF	TGCAGCGGATTAAGACAGGGGTATGTCTCTGAAGCTTTCTTT
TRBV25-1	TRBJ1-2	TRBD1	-	CASTPGTATYGYTF	TGTGCCAGCACTCCCGGGACAGCCACTTATGGCTACACCTTC
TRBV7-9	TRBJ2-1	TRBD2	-	CASSSTSGGYNEQFF	TGTGCCAGCAGCTCAACTAGCGGGGGGTACAATGAGCAGTTCTTC
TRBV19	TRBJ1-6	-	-	CASSTGVGAQNSPLHF	TGTGCCAGTAGTACTGGTGTAGGGGCGCAAAATTCACCCCTCCACTTT
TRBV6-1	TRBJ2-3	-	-	CASSEEEGGRQRGTHTQYF	TGTGCCAGCAGTGAAGAAGAGGGGGGGAGGCAGAGGGGCACTCATACGCAGTATTTT
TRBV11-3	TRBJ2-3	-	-	CASSFSGGTDTQYF	TGTGCCAGCAGCTTCTCCGGGGGCACAGATACGCAGTATTTT
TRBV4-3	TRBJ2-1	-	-	CASSQVRGNNEQFF	TGCGCCAGCAGCCAAGTTCGGGGGAACAATGAGCAGTTCTTC
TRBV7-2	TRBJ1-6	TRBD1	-	CASSSGQSLYNSPLHF	TGTGCCAGCAGCTCGGGACAGAGCCTATATAATTCACCCCTCCACTTT
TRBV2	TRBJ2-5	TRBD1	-	CASSPGQGNQETQYF	TGTGCCAGCAGCCCCGGACAGGGGAACCAAGAGACCCAGTACTTC